This TCR beta chain was profiled in a study of blood T cell repertoires in COVID-19 (dated by TCRdb to about 2020). Some background on the complete study: Samples from collaborators originated in the United States, Italy and Spain and spanned both the acute and convalescent phases of COVID-19. The prospective study material was composed of cDNA or gDNA derived from T cells, B-cell-depleted T cells, or PBMCs. The dataset comprised deeply sampled blood TCRbeta repertoires from subjects exposed to, actively infected with, or recovered from COVID-19. The repertoires were made available in a free public database intended to serve as a resource for research on the immune response to SARS-CoV-2. Samples came from the ongoing ImmuneRACE study (first 160 participants) plus 1,254 subjects from 6 global collaborators. Nearly every sample came with metadata listing a de-identified subject ID, COVID-19 status, age in years and sex. Where HLA class I and class II types were available, the types were taken from metadata supplied by the sample provider, not from assay-based typing. What the research found in general, with its limitations: How much clinical and demographic metadata was included differed by source and by participant, and the metadata was provided uncurated.

The immunoSEQ Assay, a bias-controlled multiplex PCR, was used to amplify TCRbeta CDR3 regions from genomic DNA. Concerning the study's data processing: The number of nucleated cells in each sample was estimated by amplification of reference gene primers within the assay. Sequence reads were collapsed and filtered to measure the absolute abundance of every unique TCRbeta CDR3 rearrangement. For each sample, productive Simpson clonality was calculated as the square root of Simpson's diversity index across productive rearrangements. As stored in TCRdb, this immuneACCESS dataset retains in-frame rearrangements with V and J assigned. A fraction of the clones does not appear; measured against another copy, unresolved V genes explain less than half of the discrepancy, and the remainder lacks a known reason. That table furnishes V, J and clone size, whereas the DNA furnished D and trimming. The sample contains over 20,000 clones, roughly 88% of them found a single time. The top ten constitute roughly 15% of the sample.

Measured from the cysteine to the phenylalanine, the CDR3 is 13 residues long. CDR3 DNA is the only sequence kept; it has 39 bases, read in frame from the first base. CDR1 and CDR2 were assigned from the germline V gene (reference sequence) as LNHNV and YYDKDF. V is pruned by 8 bases and J by 1 base, leaving 1 base of the junction without a gene match. In the case of this clone: What this receptor recognizes is not known. Base qualities are not at hand, and no much larger clone is one base apart.

Collaborating institutions collected whole blood in K2EDTA tubes following their own protocols. Collaborator samples were shipped for TCRbeta analysis as frozen whole blood, isolated PBMCs, or DNA extracted from either sample type. Specimen: peripheral blood. The chain uses TRBV15 and TRBJ1-3; TRBD1 fits 8 bases in the junction. The TCR originated in a man aged 65 to 85 with acute or convalescent COVID-19. The nucleotide sequence reads TGTGCCACCGGACAGGGTTCTGGAAACACCATATATTTT. It translates to CATGQGSGNTIYF.